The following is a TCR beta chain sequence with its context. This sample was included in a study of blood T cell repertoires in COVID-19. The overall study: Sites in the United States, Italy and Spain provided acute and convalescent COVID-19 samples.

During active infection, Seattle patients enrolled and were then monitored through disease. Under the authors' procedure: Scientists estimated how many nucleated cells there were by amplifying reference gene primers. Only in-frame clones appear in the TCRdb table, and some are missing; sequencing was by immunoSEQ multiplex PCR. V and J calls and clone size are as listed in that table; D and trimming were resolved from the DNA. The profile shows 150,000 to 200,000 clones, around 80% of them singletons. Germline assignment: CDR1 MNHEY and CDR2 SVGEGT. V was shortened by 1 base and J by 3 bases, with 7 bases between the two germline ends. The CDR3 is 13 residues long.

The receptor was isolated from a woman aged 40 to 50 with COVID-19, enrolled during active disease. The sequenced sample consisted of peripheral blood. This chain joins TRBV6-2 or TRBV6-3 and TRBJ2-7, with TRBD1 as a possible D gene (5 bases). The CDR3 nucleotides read TGTGCCAGCAGTTACTGGCAGGGCTACGAGCAGTACTTC. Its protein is CASSYWQGYEQYF.